Shown below are 31 T cell receptor beta chains from a single sample sequenced in a study of blood T cell repertoires in COVID-19. This table comes from immunoSEQ multiplex PCR, and its TCRdb copy is limited to in-frame clones, with some not included. Seen here are under 150,000 clones, approximately 86% observed once, and the top ten hold about 2.5%. Sequencing was performed on PBMCs or T cells enriched from blood (not recorded which). These receptors originate from a woman aged 50 to 60 who had recovered from COVID-19.

The chain couples TRBV12-3 or TRBV12-4 to TRBJ1-1, with D unresolved. The CDR3 runs 13 residues. V was trimmed by 1 base and J by 4 bases, leaving 7 bases between them. The CDR3 loop is CASSLGASTEAFF. DNA for the CDR3: TGTGCCAGCAGTTTAGGGGCGAGCACTGAAGCTTTCTTT.

V usage is TRBV10-3 and J usage is TRBJ2-7, with TRBD1 matching over 8 bases. CDR1 and CDR2 from the germline V gene are ENHRY and SYGVKD. The trim removed 5 bases at V and 2 bases at J, leaving 5 bases unmatched. The CDR3 contains 14 residues. The CDR3 sequence is CAISYGQGAYEQYF. CDR3 nucleotides: TGTGCCATCAGTTATGGACAGGGAGCCTACGAGCAGTACTTC.

The rearrangement links TRBV7-8 to TRBJ2-1; TRBD2 is a possible D gene (5 bases). There are 15 residues in the CDR3. Trimming took 1 base from V and 8 from J, leaving 15 bases between them. Germline-derived CDR1 and CDR2 are SGHVS and FQNEAQ. CDR3 sequence (DNA): TGTGCCAGCAGCTTAGATGGTCGGGGTCTGTATGAGCAGTTCTTC. Protein product: CASSLDGRGLYEQFF.

This sequence joins TRBV24-1 and TRBJ2-2; 7 bases align to TRBD1. The CDR3 has 14 residues. The V gene end was trimmed by 9 bases and the J gene end by 3 bases; junction bases not matched to a gene: 6. CDR1 is KGHDR, CDR2 SFDVKD, per germline. The CDR3 here is CATQGQADTGELFF. CDR3 coding DNA: TGTGCCACCCAAGGACAGGCGGACACCGGGGAGCTGTTTTTT.

This chain connects TRBV3-1 (or the pseudogene TRBV3-2) to TRBJ2-1; a weak D match, TRBD2 (6 bases). CDR1 is LGHDT, CDR2 YNNKEL, per germline (reference sequence). The CDR3 contains 13 residues. The V end lost 2 bases, the J end lost 7 bases, and 9 bases lay between the germline ends. The CDR3 protein is CASSQSGGNEQFF. The CDR3 DNA is TGTGCCAGCAGCCAAAGTGGAGGGAATGAGCAGTTCTTC.

Remarks on this clone: Germline and junction disagree at one end, which may indicate a read error. The chain has TRBV2 and TRBJ2-5; TRBD1 agrees at 9 bases. This CDR3 has 15 residues. Germline CDR1 is SNHLY and CDR2 is FYNNEI. In DNA form, the CDR3 reads TGTGCCAGCAGTCCAAACCGGGACAGGGAGGGCGGCAAAAACTTC. Translating gives CASSPNRDREGGKNF.

For the CDR3, the DNA is TGTGCCAGCAGCGCCGGGGACAGGGGATCAGATACGCAGTATTTT. Translation: CASSAGDRGSDTQYF. The rearrangement uses TRBV9 and TRBJ2-3; 10 bases align to TRBD1. The CDR3 has 15 residues. Germline trimming cut 3 bases from V and 4 bases from J; bases unmatched to any gene: 5. Germline CDR1 and CDR2: SGDLS and YYNGEE.

Here the CDR3 reads CASSNRQGAYGYTF. CDR3 DNA sequence: TGTGCCAGCAGCAACAGACAGGGGGCGTATGGCTACACCTTC. The chain carries TRBV7-9 and TRBJ1-2; 10 bases match TRBD1. Germline V lookup: CDR1 SEHNR, CDR2 FQNEAQ (reference sequence). The CDR3 runs to 14 residues. J gave up 5 bases and V 5 bases, and 5 bases lay outside the gene matches.

This chain uses TRBV5-4 with TRBJ1-4; 7 bases line up with TRBD1. The V and J ends lost 4 bases and 8 bases, in that order; junction bases with no gene match: 14. This CDR3 contains 16 residues. Germline CDR1 is SGHNT and CDR2 is YYREEE (reference sequence). DNA of the CDR3: TGTGCCAGCAGCATAGAAACAGGGGCCGATGGGGAAAAACTGTTTTTT. This codes for CASSIETGADGEKLFF.

The J gene is TRBJ1-5, the V gene TRBV9, with 10 positions matching TRBD1. Germline V CDR1 and CDR2: SGDLS, YYNGEE. V lost 3 bases to trimming and J lost 4 bases; unmatched junction nucleotides: 16. The CDR3 spans 19 residues. The CDR3 DNA is TGTGCCAGCAGCGGAGGGCTGGAGAAACCGGGACAGGGGAATCAGCCCCAGCATTTT. This encodes CASSGGLEKPGQGNQPQHF.

This rearrangement joins TRBV6-2 or TRBV6-3 to TRBJ1-1; weak D call: TRBD1 (5 bases). Per the germline V gene, CDR1 is MNHEY and CDR2 is SVGEGT. Trimming took off 4 bases at V and 5 bases at J, with 17 bases between the two ends. The CDR3 totals 15 residues. In nucleotides, the CDR3 is TGTGCCAGCAGTTCACCCTTGGGGGGAGGGACTGAAGCTTTCTTT. Residues: CASSSPLGGGTEAFF.

The chain is built from TRBV14 and TRBJ1-4; perhaps TRBD1 as D (5 bases). Germline CDR1 is SGHDN and CDR2 is FVKESK. The V end was cut by 1 base, the J end by 8 bases, with 11 bases between. The CDR3 covers 14 residues. The CDR3 loop reads CASSQGPRGEKLFF. CDR3 DNA sequence: TGTGCCAGCAGCCAAGGTCCGCGGGGGGAAAAACTGTTTTTT.

The table lists this clone with a few counts. The chain joins TRBV9 to TRBJ1-6, with D possibly TRBD1 on 6 matching bases. The CDR3 has 15 residues. V shed 3 bases and J shed 6 bases, with 13 bases lying between them. Germline loops: CDR1 SGDLS, CDR2 YYNGEE. CDR3 bases: TGTGCCAGCAGCGCTCTACAGGGTGCTAATTCACCCCTCCACTTT. It translates to CASSALQGANSPLHF.

In its sample, this clone was seen once. The genes are TRBV7-2 and TRBJ1-1; TRBD1 matches 11 bases. Germline CDR1 and CDR2: SGHTA and FQGNSA. After removal of 5 bases from V and 5 bases from J, the junction contained 16 bases not matched to a gene. The CDR3 is made up of 18 amino acids. The CDR3 nucleotides are TGTGCCAGCAGCCAAGGACAGGGGGCTTGGCGGGTTAGGACTGAAGCTTTCTTT. Translating it yields CASSQGQGAWRVRTEAFF.

This chain uses TRBV9 with TRBJ2-5; 10 nucleotides match TRBD2. Trimming took 0 bases from V and 3 from J; bases not matched to a gene: 5. The germline gives CDR1 SGDLS, CDR2 YYNGEE. There are 16 residues in the CDR3. For the CDR3, the DNA is TGTGCCAGCAGCGTAGGTTTAGCGGGGGGCAAAGAGACCCAGTACTTC. It specifies CASSVGLAGGKETQYF. Looking up the rest from reference TRBV9 and TRBJ2-5 gives the full variable domain: DSGVTQTPKHLITATGQRVTLRCSPRSGDLSVYWYQQSLDQGLQFLIQYYNGEERAKGNILERFSAQQFPDLHSELNLSSLELGDSALYFCASSVGLAGGKETQYFGPGTRLLVL.

The chain is built from TRBV7-2 and TRBJ1-2; D remains ambiguous. This CDR3 has 13 residues. Looked up from germline, CDR1 is SGHTA and CDR2 is FQGNSA. Trimming stripped 0 bases from V and 8 bases from J, with 10 bases between. The CDR3 DNA follows: TGTGCCAGCAGCTTAGCGACAAGTATCGGCTACACCTTC. It is translated as CASSLATSIGYTF.

This clone was counted a single time. CDR3 residues: CASSSSGGALDIQYF. CDR3 nucleotides: TGTGCCAGCAGCTCTAGCGGGGGGGCTTTGGACATTCAGTACTTC. This chain joins TRBV7-9 and TRBJ2-4, with TRBD2 identical over 12 bases. The ends lost 4 bases at V and 8 bases at J; junction bases unmatched: 6. In germline, CDR1 is SEHNR, CDR2 FQNEAQ (reference sequence). CDR3 length: 15 residues.

V usage is TRBV3-1 (or the pseudogene TRBV3-2) and J usage is TRBJ2-1, with 7 bases that match TRBD1. The CDR3 runs to 16 residues. Germline CDR1 and CDR2: LGHDT and YNNKEL (reference sequence). Trimming cost V 4 bases and J 8 bases; bases outside gene matches: 14. CDR3 residues: CASSLTRGRGRDEQFF. The CDR3 DNA sequence: TGTGCCAGCAGCCTGACCAGGGGGAGAGGTAGGGATGAGCAGTTCTTC.

This clone was counted once. The rearrangement links TRBV28 to TRBJ2-5, with a possible D match to TRBD2 (5 bases). The length of the CDR3 is 14 residues. Trimming left V 7 bases short and J 2 bases short, with 14 bases between. Germline assignment: CDR1 MDHEN and CDR2 SYDVKM. CDR3 in DNA: TGTGCCAGCAATCTAGGACGGGATCAAGAGACCCAGTACTTC. It translates to CASNLGRDQETQYF. The entire variable domain, with the rest obtained from reference TRBV28 and TRBJ2-5, is as follows: DVKVTQSSRYLVKRTGEKVFLECVQDMDHENMFWYRQDPGLGLRLIYFSYDVKMKEKGDIPEGYSVSREKKERFSLILESASTNQTSMYLCASNLGRDQETQYFGPGTRLLVL.

The genes are TRBV10-1 and TRBJ1-5, with 10 bases fitting TRBD1. The CDR3 has 12 residues. Trimming at V came to 10 bases and at J to 7 bases, leaving 4 bases not matched to a gene. Germline lookup yields CDR1 WNHNN and CDR2 SYGVQD (reference sequence). DNA of the CDR3: TGCGCCACCGGACAGGGGGGACAGCCCCAGCATTTT. Residues: CATGQGGQPQHF.

The chain employs TRBV4-1 and TRBJ2-3, with 7 bases that match TRBD1. V was pared by 3 bases and J by 6 bases, with 3 bases of the junction left unmatched. The CDR3 covers 13 residues. Germline V gives CDR1 MGHRA, CDR2 YSYEKL. The CDR3 region is CASSQVQGDTQYF. The DNA for the CDR3 is TGCGCCAGCAGCCAGGTACAGGGGGATACGCAGTATTTT.

This chain connects TRBV27 to TRBJ1-1; maybe TRBD1 (5 bases). Trimming shortened V by 3 bases and J by 8 bases, and 10 bases separated the two germline ends. This CDR3 has 12 residues. Germline lookup yields CDR1 MNHEY and CDR2 SMNVEV (reference sequence). The CDR3 protein is CASSFPAGEAFF. The CDR3 region has the DNA TGTGCCAGCAGTTTTCCGGCAGGGGAAGCTTTCTTT.

The chain combines TRBV2 with TRBJ2-2, with D hard to call. Germline assignment: CDR1 SNHLY and CDR2 FYNNEI. The CDR3 sequence is 12 residues long. Trimming left V 5 bases short and J 5 bases short, with 6 bases between. The CDR3 DNA follows: TGTGCCAGCAGTCCCGAGACCGGGGAGCTGTTTTTT. Its translation is CASSPETGELFF.

The chain recombines TRBV2 with TRBJ2-1; 10 bases are shared with TRBD2. Losses at the gene ends were 4 bases for V and 2 bases for J; bases not matched to a gene: 11. Germline values: CDR1 SNHLY, CDR2 FYNNEI. The CDR3 contains 18 residues. CDR3 in DNA: TGTGCCAGCAGTGGTGCGGGGGAGCGGGGGGGACCCTACAATGAGCAGTTCTTC. It encodes CASSGAGERGGPYNEQFF.

This chain joins TRBV10-2 and TRBJ1-5; 8 nucleotides align to TRBD1. The CDR3 loop spans 15 amino acids. V lost 2 bases and J lost 4; bases outside the gene matches: 4. Looked up from germline, CDR1 is WSHSY and CDR2 is SAAADI. The CDR3 region is CASSEGTGKNQPQHF. CDR3 nucleotides: TGCGCCAGCAGTGAGGGGACAGGAAAGAATCAGCCCCAGCATTTT.

The chain recombines TRBV5-1 with TRBJ2-4; tentatively, D is TRBD1 (6 bases). Germline assignment: CDR1 SGHRS and CDR2 YFSETQ. The CDR3 runs to 16 residues. V lost 0 bases to trimming and J lost 3 bases, with 13 bases between them. The chain's CDR3 is CASSLGSTGGKNIQYF. The DNA of the CDR3 is TGCGCCAGCAGCTTGGGGTCGACAGGAGGCAAAAACATTCAGTACTTC.

CDR3 loop: CASNTGGTSHEQYF. CDR3 coding DNA: TGTGCCAGCAATACGGGGGGAACGTCCCACGAGCAGTACTTC. V is TRBV5-4 and J is TRBJ2-7, with TRBD2 identical over 7 bases. V lost 6 bases, J lost 5 bases, and 11 bases stayed unmatched. Germline V gene lookup returns CDR1 SGHNT and CDR2 YYREEE (reference sequence). CDR3 size: 14 residues.

This sequence joins TRBV7-9 and TRBJ1-1, with 9 bases identical to TRBD1. Losses at the gene ends were 5 bases for V and 1 base for J; bases not matched to a gene: 8. Germline values: CDR1 SEHNR, CDR2 FQNEAQ (reference sequence). The CDR3 consists of 16 residues. In DNA, the CDR3 is TGTGCCAGCAGCCCTCGGACAGGGGTGGGGAACACTGAAGCTTTCTTT. The encoded protein is CASSPRTGVGNTEAFF.

This chain uses TRBV9 with TRBJ1-2; 7 bases align to TRBD1. Trimming at V came to 0 bases and at J to 3 bases, leaving 11 bases not matched to a gene. CDR3 size: 17 residues. Germline CDR1 is SGDLS and CDR2 is YYNGEE. The CDR3 region has the DNA TGTGCCAGCAGCGTAGACTCGGGACAGACCATGCACTATGGCTACACCTTC. Translating it yields CASSVDSGQTMHYGYTF.

The V and J genes are TRBV4-1 and TRBJ1-2, with D unclear. CDR1 and CDR2 from the germline V gene are MGHRA and YSYEKL. Trimming pared 0 bases from V and 4 bases from J, leaving 9 bases between. The CDR3 consists of 14 residues. CDR3 amino acids: CASSQDAAVYGYTF. CDR3 nucleotide sequence: TGCGCCAGCAGCCAAGATGCGGCAGTCTATGGCTACACCTTC.

J is TRBJ2-3 and V is TRBV3-1 (or the pseudogene TRBV3-2); D perhaps matches TRBD2 (6 bases). V lost 1 base and J 1 base, leaving 6 bases between the germline ends. The CDR3 is made up of 14 amino acids. Looked up from germline, CDR1 is LGHDT and CDR2 is YNNKEL (reference sequence). Here the CDR3 DNA reads TGTGCCAGCAGCCAAGGGAGGGGCACAGATACGCAGTATTTT. Its translation: CASSQGRGTDTQYF.